These T cell receptor beta chains were read from a single sample in a study of blood T cell repertoires in COVID-19. The method was immunoSEQ multiplex PCR; TCRdb's version includes in-frame clones alone and lacks a portion of them. The sample lists a few hundred thousand clones, about 85% occurring once. The sample taken for sequencing was PBMCs or T cells enriched from blood (not recorded which). These receptors were taken from a man between 40 and 49 years old who had recovered from COVID-19. CDR3s include the opening cysteine and the closing phenylalanine or tryptophan. D genes are given only for firm matches. A clone size is listed for some rows: how often the clone was seen (once, few, many), or a class if it is expanded.

j_call v_call d_call clone_size cdr3_aa cdr3_nt
TRBJ2-5 TRBV7-7 TRBD2 - CASSLGTSGQETQYF TGTGCTAGCAGCTTAGGGACTAGCGGCCAAGAGACCCAGTACTTC
TRBJ2-3 TRBV2 TRBD2 - CASSLAGPGTQYF TGTGCCAGCAGTCTAGCGGGCCCGGGTACGCAGTATTTT
TRBJ1-4 TRBV6-5 - - CASSSTTTGTPEKLFF TGTGCCAGCAGTTCGACCACAACCGGGACACCGGAAAAACTGTTTTTT
TRBJ1-1 TRBV7-2 - - CASSSVALNTEAFF TGTGCCAGCAGCTCAGTAGCGTTGAACACTGAAGCTTTCTTT
TRBJ2-7 TRBV30 TRBD2 - CAWRAPPRTSTAYEQYF TGTGCCTGGAGGGCACCACCCCGGACTAGCACAGCCTACGAGCAGTACTTC
TRBJ2-5 TRBV28 TRBD2 - CASSRRLAGGKETQYF TGTGCCAGCAGCCGAAGACTAGCGGGAGGGAAGGAGACCCAGTACTTC
TRBJ1-1 TRBV10-3 TRBD1 - CAVLDRGSSGAFF TGTGCCGTCCTTGACAGGGGTTCGTCGGGAGCTTTCTTT
TRBJ2-7 TRBV2 TRBD1 - CASKIDPGGVDEQYF TGTGCCAGCAAGATAGATCCAGGGGGCGTGGACGAGCAGTACTTC
TRBJ2-1 TRBV27 - - CASSLSGTLTYNEQFF TGTGCCAGCAGTTTATCGGGCACTTTGACCTACAATGAGCAGTTCTTC
TRBJ2-7 TRBV7-2 TRBD1 - CASSLGTDHYEQYF TGTGCCAGCAGCCTCGGGACAGACCACTACGAGCAGTACTTC
TRBJ2-7 TRBV7-8 - - CASSRGGLSSYEQYF TGTGCCAGCAGCCGAGGGGGGCTTAGCTCCTACGAGCAGTACTTC
TRBJ1-2 TRBV24-1 TRBD1 - CANSRTGGGGYTF TGTGCCAACTCGAGGACAGGGGGGGGAGGCTACACCTTC
TRBJ1-6 TRBV30 - few CAWSPGDSPLHF TGTGCCTGGAGCCCCGGGGATTCACCCCTCCACTTT
TRBJ2-1 TRBV29-1 - - CSVGLVGNEQFF TGCAGCGTTGGACTAGTGGGGAATGAGCAGTTCTTC
TRBJ1-1 TRBV6-5 TRBD1 - CASSYSRGLATEAFF TGTGCCAGCAGTTACTCGAGGGGGCTGGCCACTGAAGCTTTCTTT
TRBJ2-7 TRBV10-3 TRBD2 - CAISEPRGSGSSYEQYF TGTGCCATCAGTGAGCCTCGGGGTAGCGGGAGCTCCTACGAGCAGTACTTC
TRBJ1-1 TRBV29-1 TRBD1 - CSVVRQGNTEAFF TGCAGCGTTGTAAGACAGGGGAACACTGAAGCTTTCTTT
TRBJ2-2 TRBV6-6 - - CASSSPTDQNTGELFF TGTGCCAGCAGCTCTCCGACTGATCAGAACACCGGGGAGCTGTTTTTT
TRBJ1-2 TRBV5-4 - - CASSLDRFNYGYTF TGTGCCAGCAGCTTGGACAGGTTTAACTATGGCTACACCTTC
TRBJ2-7 TRBV6-5 TRBD1 - CASSSGQGSYYEQYF TGTGCCAGCAGTTCTGGACAGGGGTCATACTACGAGCAGTACTTC
TRBJ2-2 TRBV13 - - CASSSWTEVGTGELFF TGTGCCAGCAGCTCCTGGACGGAGGTGGGGACCGGGGAGCTGTTTTTT
TRBJ1-6 TRBV27 - - CASSYTGNSPLHF TGTGCCAGCAGCTATACAGGGAATTCACCCCTCCACTTT
TRBJ2-1 TRBV7-9 TRBD2 - CASSLGTSGSGSYNEQFF TGTGCCAGCAGCTTAGGGACTAGCGGGAGCGGCTCCTACAATGAGCAGTTCTTC
TRBJ1-3 TRBV7-2 - - CASSYHGISGNTIYF TGTGCCAGCAGCTACCACGGGATCTCTGGAAACACCATATATTTT
TRBJ2-7 TRBV28 TRBD1 - CASSWTGAEQYF TGTGCCAGCAGTTGGACAGGGGCCGAGCAGTACTTC
TRBJ2-5 TRBV30 TRBD2 - CAWTLAGVETQYF TGTGCCTGGACCTTAGCGGGAGTAGAGACCCAGTACTTC
TRBJ1-1 TRBV27 TRBD1 - CASSGATGDLNTEAFF TGTGCCAGCAGTGGGGCCACAGGGGACCTGAACACTGAAGCTTTCTTT
TRBJ2-5 TRBV29-1 - - CSVGAGHRWQETQYF TGCAGCGTTGGAGCGGGACACAGGTGGCAAGAGACCCAGTACTTC
TRBJ2-7 TRBV15 - - CATSRDRGKGYEQYF TGTGCCACCAGCAGAGATCGGGGGAAAGGCTACGAGCAGTACTTC
TRBJ2-7 TRBV27 TRBD1 - CASSLDRGNEQYF TGTGCCAGCAGTCTAGACAGGGGTAACGAGCAGTACTTC
TRBJ1-3 TRBV6-5 - - CASTEAGYSGNTIYF TGTGCCAGCACGGAGGCGGGTTACTCTGGAAACACCATATATTTT
TRBJ1-2 TRBV28 TRBD1 - CASSPSGQGDYGYTF TGTGCCAGCAGTCCCTCCGGACAGGGGGACTATGGCTACACCTTC
TRBJ2-2 TRBV27 - - CASSQNTGELFF TGTGCCAGCAGTCAGAACACCGGGGAGCTGTTTTTT
TRBJ2-5 TRBV6-1 TRBD2 - CASREPIAGRAQETQYF TGTGCCAGCAGGGAACCCATAGCGGGGCGGGCCCAAGAGACCCAGTACTTC
TRBJ2-3 TRBV6-1 TRBD1 - CASSVRDRGSLTDTQYF TGTGCCAGCAGTGTCCGGGACAGGGGCTCCCTAACAGATACGCAGTATTTT
TRBJ2-3 TRBV18 - - CASSSTGSLSTDTQYF TGTGCCAGCTCGTCCACAGGGTCCTTGAGCACAGATACGCAGTATTTT
TRBJ2-2 TRBV7-9 - - CASSAPALRVTGELFF TGTGCCAGCAGCGCCCCGGCTCTGAGGGTAACCGGGGAGCTGTTTTTT
TRBJ1-2 TRBV19 - - CASSRGNYGYTF TGTGCCAGTAGCCGGGGAAACTATGGCTACACCTTC
TRBJ2-6 TRBV5-4 - - CASSSDSTSSGANVLTF TGTGCCAGCAGCTCGGACAGTACAAGCTCTGGGGCCAACGTCCTGACTTTC
TRBJ1-1 TRBV5-6 - - CASSRLPNSPEAFF TGTGCCAGCAGCCGCCTACCCAATTCACCTGAAGCTTTCTTT
TRBJ2-3 TRBV28 TRBD2 - CASRRGLAGNTDTQYF TGTGCCAGCAGAAGAGGACTAGCGGGAAACACAGATACGCAGTATTTT
TRBJ1-1 TRBV9 - - CASSVEGENTEAFF TGTGCCAGCAGCGTAGAAGGAGAGAACACTGAAGCTTTCTTT
TRBJ2-3 TRBV14 TRBD2 - CASSQGLAGHISSTDTQYF TGTGCCAGCAGCCAGGGACTAGCGGGGCACATCTCTAGCACAGATACGCAGTATTTT
TRBJ1-1 TRBV30 - - CAWSPKGGAFEAFF TGTGCCTGGAGTCCTAAGGGGGGGGCTTTTGAAGCTTTCTTT